What follows are 27 T cell receptor beta chains derived from one specimen sequenced in a study of immune cell composition in non-small cell lung cancer. TCRdb's table, derived via immunoSEQ multiplex PCR, lists solely in-frame clones and lacks some. In the table there are around 6,100 clones, around 77% of which are singletons. The normal lung sample lay at least 3 cm, and maximally far, from the tumour. Input material: non-adjacent lung tissue. These receptor sequences come from a human donor with non-small cell lung cancer.

The chain has TRBV7-9 and TRBJ2-3; D is possibly TRBD2 (5 bases). CDR3 size: 14 residues. Trimming removed 0 bases at V and 3 bases at J, with 7 bases between. Germline V CDR1 and CDR2: SEHNR, FQNEAQ (reference sequence). The CDR3 nucleotides are TGTGCCAGCAGCTTAGCCCTAGCAACAGATACGCAGTATTTT. Translating gives CASSLALATDTQYF. The complete variable domain, with remaining parts taken from reference TRBV7-9 and TRBJ2-3, reads DTGVSQNPRHKITKRGQNVTFRCDPISEHNRLYWYRQTLGQGPEFLTYFQNEAQLEKSRLLSDRFSAERPKGSFSTLEIQRTEQGDSAMYLCASSLALATDTQYFGPGTRLTVL.

This chain connects TRBV19 to TRBJ2-1, with 9 bases lining up with TRBD1. Germline CDR1 LNHDA, CDR2 SQIVND (reference sequence). With V trimmed by 4 bases and J by 6 bases, 13 bases remained unmatched. This CDR3 is built from 17 residues. CDR3 amino acids: CASSRPGQGMGLNEQFF. The DNA for the CDR3 is TGTGCCAGTAGTAGACCGGGACAGGGAATGGGTCTCAATGAGCAGTTCTTC.

The chain uses TRBV7-3 and TRBJ2-1; TRBD2 aligns across 11 bases. Per the germline V gene, CDR1 is SGHTA and CDR2 is FQGTGA. With V trimmed by 6 bases and J by 9 bases, 19 bases remained unmatched. CDR3 length equals 18 residues. The CDR3 DNA reads as TGTGCCAGCAGTCCTATAGCGGGTAGCGGGAGGGCCCTAGGTGAGCAGTTCTTC. Translated: CASSPIAGSGRALGEQFF.

The chain employs TRBV10-2 and TRBJ1-4; D remains unclear. Deletions cut 0 bases from V and 5 bases from J, with 13 bases between. Germline V gives CDR1 WSHSY, CDR2 SAAADI. The CDR3 loop spans 16 amino acids. CDR3 in amino acids: CASSESPPGVNEKLFF. The CDR3 DNA reads as TGCGCCAGCAGTGAGTCTCCCCCAGGTGTCAATGAAAAACTGTTTTTT.

The chain is built from TRBV6-5 and TRBJ2-5, with D perhaps matching TRBD1 (5 bases). Germline lookup yields CDR1 MNHEY and CDR2 SVGAGI. Trimming removed 6 bases at V and 5 bases at J, with 19 bases between. The CDR3 is made up of 15 amino acids. The CDR3 is CASSLTLDNGETQYF. As DNA, the CDR3 is TGTGCCAGCAGCCTAACTCTGGACAACGGGGAGACCCAGTACTTC.

As regards this clone: The junction does not match germline at one end; this may be a read error. The chain carries TRBV5-1 and TRBJ2-7, with D possibly matching TRBD2 (6 bases). The CDR3 totals 13 residues. CDR1 is SGHRS, CDR2 YFSETQ, per germline. Here the CDR3 DNA reads TGCGCCAGCCGCTTAGTGGGGGGAGGAGAGCAGTACTTC. Amino acids: CASRLVGGGEQYF.

This chain links TRBV4-3 with TRBJ1-2, with D maybe TRBD1 (5 bases). CDR1 is LGHNA, CDR2 YSLEER, per germline. Trimming cost V 0 bases and J 4 bases, with 15 bases left between them. This CDR3 is 16 amino acids long. Here the CDR3 reads CASSQDWGGGGYGYTF. CDR3 nucleotide sequence: TGCGCCAGCAGCCAAGATTGGGGGGGTGGGGGCTATGGCTACACCTTC.

The CDR3 region is CASSPGTGAPSDTQYF. CDR3 nucleotides: TGTGCCAGCAGCCCCGGGACAGGGGCCCCCTCAGATACGCAGTATTTT. V gene TRBV5-4 combines with J gene TRBJ2-3, with 10 bases lining up with TRBD1. The J segment lost 4 bases and the V segment lost 4 bases, leaving 9 bases of the junction unmatched. The CDR3 consists of 16 residues. Germline V gene data show CDR1 as SGHNT and CDR2 as YYREEE (reference sequence). The full variable domain, completed using reference TRBV5-4 and TRBJ2-3, is ETGVTQSPTHLIKTRGQQVTLRCSSQSGHNTVSWYQQALGQGPQFIFQYYREEENGRGNFPPRFSGLQFPNYSSELNVNALELDDSALYLCASSPGTGAPSDTQYFGPGTRLTVL.

The chain uses TRBV5-1 and TRBJ2-3, with D maybe TRBD1 (5 bases). V was shortened by 2 bases and J by 1 base, with 11 bases between the two germline ends. There are 15 residues in the CDR3. CDR1 and CDR2 from the germline V gene are SGHRS and YFSETQ. The CDR3 DNA sequence: TGCGCCAGCAGCTTCAGCAGGGATGGCACAGATACGCAGTATTTT. Protein product: CASSFSRDGTDTQYF.

V usage is TRBV6-5 and J usage is TRBJ2-2; unclear D gene. CDR1 and CDR2 (germline): MNHEY, SVGAGI. Between the trimmed V and J ends, which lost 6 bases and 5 bases, there was a span of 16 bases. The CDR3 runs 15 residues. The CDR3 DNA sequence: TGTGCCAGCAGCCCCGCCGGTATTCCAACCGGGGAGCTGTTTTTT. This codes for CASSPAGIPTGELFF.

The rearrangement joins TRBV28 to TRBJ2-1, with TRBD2 identical over 7 bases. The CDR3 runs to 14 residues. V shed 3 bases and J 5 bases; nucleotides not matched to a gene: 4. The V gene's germline CDR1 is MDHEN and CDR2 SYDVKM. DNA of the CDR3: TGTGCCAGCAGTTTCGCGGGAGTGCACAATGAGCAGTTCTTC. Protein: CASSFAGVHNEQFF.

The V gene is TRBV7-2, the J gene TRBJ2-1; D gene uncertain. The CDR3 contains 14 residues. V lost 3 bases, J lost 8 bases, and 14 bases lay in between. From germline, CDR1 is SGHTA and CDR2 FQGNSA. In DNA form, the CDR3 reads TGTGCCAGCAGCTTGGTCCCAGCGAAAGATGAGCAGTTCTTC. Translation: CASSLVPAKDEQFF.

The chain employs TRBV7-8 and TRBJ2-7; D may be TRBD2 (5 bases). The germline CDR1 and CDR2 sequences are SGHVS and FQNEAQ. The CDR3 runs 13 residues. Trimming pared 3 bases from V and 2 bases from J, leaving 8 bases between. CDR3 bases: TGTGCCAGCAGCTTCGGGGAAACCTACGAGCAGTACTTC. This codes for CASSFGETYEQYF.

The chain has TRBV28 and TRBJ1-4; 7 bases match TRBD1. Germline V lookup: CDR1 MDHEN, CDR2 SYDVKM. The CDR3 is 15 amino acids. The J segment lost 4 bases and the V segment lost 4 bases, leaving 6 bases of the junction unmatched. In DNA, the CDR3 is TGTGCCAGCAGTTCTTGGGACAGCTTTAATGAAAAACTGTTTTTT. Translating it yields CASSSWDSFNEKLFF.

This clone was seen a single time. The chain has TRBV30 and TRBJ2-3, with 14 bases identical to TRBD2. The CDR3 totals 15 residues. The V gene end was trimmed by 3 bases and the J gene end by 14 bases; junction bases not matched to a gene: 13. CDR1 is GTSNPN, CDR2 SVGIG, per germline (reference sequence). The CDR3 reads CAWSYGGTSGGSAYF. Written as DNA, the CDR3 is TGTGCCTGGAGCTACGGGGGGACTAGCGGGGGATCAGCGTATTTT.

The chain recombines TRBV10-3 with TRBJ2-5; 8 nucleotides match TRBD2. V dropped 2 bases and J dropped 2; count of bases not matched to a gene: 7. Germline CDR1 ENHRY, CDR2 SYGVKD. The CDR3 totals 16 residues. CDR3 amino acids: CAISEEGSGIQETQYF. In DNA form, the CDR3 reads TGTGCCATCAGTGAGGAGGGTAGCGGGATTCAAGAGACCCAGTACTTC.

This chain joins TRBV5-6 and TRBJ1-5, with 10 bases identical to TRBD1. This CDR3 is 16 amino acids long. The trim removed 4 bases at V and 0 bases at J, leaving 4 bases unmatched. Looked up from germline, CDR1 is SGHDT and CDR2 is YYEEEE. Here the CDR3 DNA reads TGTGCCAGCAGCCCAGGGACAGGGGCTAGCAATCAGCCCCAGCATTTT. Translation gives CASSPGTGASNQPQHF.

The chain is built from TRBV9 and TRBJ2-2; 7 bases match TRBD2. V was pared by 4 bases and J by 1 base, with 7 bases of the junction left unmatched. This CDR3 has 16 amino acids. CDR1 and CDR2 from the germline V gene are SGDLS and YYNGEE. The CDR3 is CASSPRERGNTGELFF. In DNA, the CDR3 is TGTGCCAGCAGCCCCAGAGAGCGGGGGAACACCGGGGAGCTGTTTTTT.

J is TRBJ2-3 and V is TRBV6-4; the D gene is possibly TRBD2 (5 bases). Germline V gene data show CDR1 as MRHNA and CDR2 as SNTAGT. The V gene lost 5 bases and the J gene lost 2 bases, with 8 bases spanning the gap. The CDR3 sequence is 13 residues long. The CDR3 coding sequence is TGTGCCAGCAGTACGGACTTCACAGATACGCAGTATTTT. It encodes CASSTDFTDTQYF.

CDR3 amino acids: CASSDQAGGPYEQYF. CDR3 DNA: TGTGCCAGCAGTGACCAAGCGGGAGGGCCCTACGAGCAGTACTTC. The rearrangement joins TRBV6-1 to TRBJ2-7; TRBD2 matches at 10 bases. The V gene's germline CDR1 is MNHNS and CDR2 SASEGT. The junction had 4 bases not matched to a gene; V was cut back by 3 bases and J by 2 bases. The CDR3 runs 15 residues.

The genes are TRBV28 and TRBJ2-5; 7 nucleotides align to TRBD1. After removal of 4 bases from V and 4 bases from J, the junction contained 6 bases not matched to a gene. This CDR3 is 14 amino acids long. Germline lookup yields CDR1 MDHEN and CDR2 SYDVKM. The CDR3 loop reads CASSSTRQGETQYF. The CDR3 DNA is TGTGCCAGCAGTTCGACTCGACAGGGAGAGACCCAGTACTTC.

This chain links TRBV7-2 with TRBJ2-7, with 8 bases lining up with TRBD2. CDR3 length: 15 amino acids. Germline-derived CDR1 and CDR2 are SGHTA and FQGNSA. V dropped 1 base and J dropped 3; count of bases not matched to a gene: 5. This chain's CDR3 is CASSLGVAGIYEQYF. The DNA of the CDR3 is TGTGCCAGCAGCTTAGGGGTAGCGGGGATCTACGAGCAGTACTTC.

V gene TRBV18 combines with J gene TRBJ1-3; D ambiguous. Germline loops: CDR1 KGHSH, CDR2 LQKENI. This CDR3 spans 15 amino acids. With 0 bases removed from V and 0 bases from J, the gap between germline ends came to 6 bases. The DNA of the CDR3 is TGTGCCAGCTCACCACCTGGCATCTCTGGAAACACCATATATTTT. It codes for CASSPPGISGNTIYF. The full variable domain, rest sourced from reference TRBV18 and TRBJ1-3, is NAGVMQNPRHLVRRRGQEARLRCSPMKGHSHVYWYRQLPEEGLKFMVYLQKENIIDESGMPKERFSAEFPKEGPSILRIQQVVRGDSAAYFCASSPPGISGNTIYFGEGSWLTVV.

This clone appeared a single time. The gene calls are TRBV18 and TRBJ2-6; D possibly corresponds to TRBD2 (6 bases). V gave up 0 bases and J gave up 1 base, with 10 bases separating them. Looked up from germline, CDR1 is KGHSH and CDR2 is LQKENI. The CDR3 loop spans 17 amino acids. The CDR3 region has the DNA TGTGCCAGCTCACCACCGGGACTCTCATCTGGGGCCAACGTCCTGACTTTC. As protein: CASSPPGLSSGANVLTF.

This rearrangement joins TRBV19 to TRBJ2-2, with 8 bases lining up with TRBD1. The germline V gene has CDR1 LNHDA and CDR2 SQIVND (reference sequence). The V and J ends lost 7 bases and 1 base, in that order; junction bases with no gene match: 5. This CDR3 spans 15 amino acids. The DNA of the CDR3 is TGTGCCAGTAAAATTGGGACAGGGAACACCGGGGAGCTGTTTTTT. Translation gives CASKIGTGNTGELFF.

J is TRBJ2-1 and V is TRBV2; TRBD2 is a possible D gene (6 bases). Trimming took 1 base from V and 2 from J, leaving 9 bases between them. Germline assignment: CDR1 SNHLY and CDR2 FYNNEI. The CDR3 has 15 amino acids. The CDR3 loop reads CASSEDGGTYNEQFF. The CDR3 bases are TGTGCCAGCAGTGAAGACGGGGGAACCTACAATGAGCAGTTCTTC.

This clone turned up a few times. CDR3 sequence (DNA): TGTGCCAGCAGCTTTGCCAACAGGGGGCTGACTGAAGCTTTCTTT. Its translation is CASSFANRGLTEAFF. The chain combines TRBV11-2 with TRBJ1-1; TRBD1 matches at 9 bases. With 3 bases clipped from V and 5 bases from J, the junction kept 7 bases outside the gene matches. CDR1 SGHAT and CDR2 FQNNGV come from the germline V gene. The CDR3 is 15 amino acids.